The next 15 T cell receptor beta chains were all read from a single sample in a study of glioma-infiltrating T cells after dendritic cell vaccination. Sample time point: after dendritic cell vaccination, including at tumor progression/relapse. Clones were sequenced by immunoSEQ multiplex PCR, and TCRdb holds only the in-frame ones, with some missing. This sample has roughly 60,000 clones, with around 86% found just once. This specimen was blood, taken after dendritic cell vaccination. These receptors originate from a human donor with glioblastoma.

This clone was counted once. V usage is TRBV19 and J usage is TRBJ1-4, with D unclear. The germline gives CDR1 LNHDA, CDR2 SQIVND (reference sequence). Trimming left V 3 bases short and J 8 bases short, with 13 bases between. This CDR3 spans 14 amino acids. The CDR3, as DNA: TGTGCCAGTAGTATCGGGTCATTAGAGGAAAAACTGTTTTTT. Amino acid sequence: CASSIGSLEEKLFF.

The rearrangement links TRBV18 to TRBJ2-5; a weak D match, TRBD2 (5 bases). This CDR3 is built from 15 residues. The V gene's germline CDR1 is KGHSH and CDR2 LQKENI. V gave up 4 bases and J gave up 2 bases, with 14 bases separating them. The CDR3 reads CASSRKTGEQETQYF. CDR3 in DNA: TGTGCCAGCTCACGGAAGACTGGGGAGCAAGAGACCCAGTACTTC.

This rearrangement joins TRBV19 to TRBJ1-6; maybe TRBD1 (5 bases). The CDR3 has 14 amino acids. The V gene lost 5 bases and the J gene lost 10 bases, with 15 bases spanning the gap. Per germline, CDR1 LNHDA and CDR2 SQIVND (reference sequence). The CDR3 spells CASSGGPGRSPLHF. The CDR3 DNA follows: TGTGCCAGTAGTGGAGGGCCAGGGCGGTCACCCCTCCACTTT.

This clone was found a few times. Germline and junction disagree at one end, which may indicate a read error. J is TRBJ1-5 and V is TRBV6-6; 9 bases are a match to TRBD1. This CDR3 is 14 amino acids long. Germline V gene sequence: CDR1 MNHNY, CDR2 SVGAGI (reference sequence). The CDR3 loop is CASSDTGGKQPQHF. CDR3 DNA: TGTGCCAGCAGTGATACAGGGGGCAAACAGCCCCAGCATTTT.

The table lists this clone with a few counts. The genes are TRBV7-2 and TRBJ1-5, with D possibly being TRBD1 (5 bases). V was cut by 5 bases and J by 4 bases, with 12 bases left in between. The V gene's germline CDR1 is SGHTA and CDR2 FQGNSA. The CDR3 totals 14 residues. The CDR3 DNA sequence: TGTGCCAGCAGCCCTGAACCAGGGAATCAGCCCCAGCATTTT. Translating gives CASSPEPGNQPQHF. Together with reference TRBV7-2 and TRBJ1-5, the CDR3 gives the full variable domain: GAGVSQSPSNKVTEKGKDVELRCDPISGHTALYWYRQSLGQGLEFLIYFQGNSAPDKSGLPSDRFSAERTGGSVSTLTIQRTQQEDSAVYLCASSPEPGNQPQHFGDGTRLSIL.

The CDR3 coding sequence is TGCGCCAGCAGCTTGGGGGGGCCAGAGACCCAGTACTTC. This translates into CASSLGGPETQYF. This chain joins TRBV5-1 and TRBJ2-5; D is perhaps TRBD1 (6 bases). Germline CDR1 is SGHRS and CDR2 is YFSETQ. CDR3 length equals 13 residues. V was cut by 0 bases and J by 4 bases, with 7 bases left in between.

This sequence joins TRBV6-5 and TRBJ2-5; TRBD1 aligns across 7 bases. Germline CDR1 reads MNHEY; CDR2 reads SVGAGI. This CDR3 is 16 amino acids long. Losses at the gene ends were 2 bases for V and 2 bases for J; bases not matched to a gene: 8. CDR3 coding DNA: TGTGCCAGCAGTTACAGGGGAAGCAGGGGGCAAGAGACCCAGTACTTC. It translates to CASSYRGSRGQETQYF.

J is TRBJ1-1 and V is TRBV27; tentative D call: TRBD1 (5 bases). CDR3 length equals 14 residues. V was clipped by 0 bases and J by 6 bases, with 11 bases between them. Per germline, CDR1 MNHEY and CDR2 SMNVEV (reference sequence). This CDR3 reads CASSLSFGGAEAFF. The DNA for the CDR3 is TGTGCCAGCAGTTTATCGTTCGGGGGGGCTGAAGCTTTCTTT.

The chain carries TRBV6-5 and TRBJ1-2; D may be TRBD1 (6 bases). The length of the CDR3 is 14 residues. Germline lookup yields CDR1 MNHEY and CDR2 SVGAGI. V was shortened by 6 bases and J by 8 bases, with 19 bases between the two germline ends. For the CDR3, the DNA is TGTGCCAGCAGGCCCGCAGGCGGGGGGCAAGGCTACACCTTC. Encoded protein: CASRPAGGGQGYTF.

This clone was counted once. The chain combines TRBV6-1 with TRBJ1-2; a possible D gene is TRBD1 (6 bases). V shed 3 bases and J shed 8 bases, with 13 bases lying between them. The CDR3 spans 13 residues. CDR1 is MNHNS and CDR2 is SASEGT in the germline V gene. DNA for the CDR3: TGTGCCAGCAGTGAGCAGGGGAGCTCCGGCTACACCTTC. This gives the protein CASSEQGSSGYTF.

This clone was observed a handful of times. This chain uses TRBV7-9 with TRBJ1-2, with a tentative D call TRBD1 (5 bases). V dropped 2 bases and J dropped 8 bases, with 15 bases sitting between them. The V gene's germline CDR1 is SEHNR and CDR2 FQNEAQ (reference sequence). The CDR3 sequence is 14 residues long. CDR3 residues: CASSLTPGLEGYTF. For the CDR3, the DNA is TGTGCCAGCAGCTTAACCCCAGGGCTAGAAGGCTACACCTTC.

The CDR3 bases are TGTGCCAGCAGCGTTGGCGGGGGAAGGTACGAGCAGTACTTC. Translation: CASSVGGGRYEQYF. The V call is TRBV9, the J call TRBJ2-7, with 7 bases lining up with TRBD2. Germline V gives CDR1 SGDLS, CDR2 YYNGEE. The CDR3 runs to 14 residues. Germline trimming cut 2 bases from V and 4 bases from J; bases unmatched to any gene: 6.

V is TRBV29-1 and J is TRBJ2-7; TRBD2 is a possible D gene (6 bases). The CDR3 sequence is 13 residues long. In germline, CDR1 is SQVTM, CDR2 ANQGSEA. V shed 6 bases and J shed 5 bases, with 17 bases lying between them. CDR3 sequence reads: CSVSPGGANEQYF. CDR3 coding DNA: TGCAGCGTGAGCCCCGGCGGGGCCAACGAGCAGTACTTC.

CDR3 loop: CASSDPGGTDTQYF. For the CDR3, the DNA is TGTGCCAGCAGTGACCCGGGGGGCACAGATACGCAGTATTTT. The rearrangement uses TRBV6-4 and TRBJ2-3; possibly TRBD2 for D (6 bases). Per the germline V gene, CDR1 is MRHNA and CDR2 is SNTAGT. The V end lost 2 bases, the J end lost 1 base, and 7 bases lay between the germline ends. CDR3 length: 14 amino acids.

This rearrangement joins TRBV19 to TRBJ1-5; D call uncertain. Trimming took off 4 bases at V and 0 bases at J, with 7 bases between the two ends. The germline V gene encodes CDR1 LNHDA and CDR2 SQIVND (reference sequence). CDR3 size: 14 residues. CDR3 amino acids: CASSSLYSNQPQHF. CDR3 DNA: TGTGCCAGTAGTAGCCTATATAGCAATCAGCCCCAGCATTTT.